This T cell receptor beta chain was sequenced for a study of shared clonotypes between healthy human individuals. CD45RO-negative CD8 cells positively selected for CCR7 made up the naive population, which excluded terminally differentiated effector memory CD45RA+ cells. Every donor was a Caucasian adult from Nashville, Tennessee. Germline lookup yields CDR1 LNHDA and CDR2 SQIVND (reference sequence). V was trimmed by 5 bases and J by 0 bases, leaving 5 bases between them. This CDR3 spans 13 amino acids. Each sorted subset replicate got 200 ng genomic DNA, roughly 33,000 genomes. Measured with immunoSEQ multiplex PCR; TCRdb has only the in-frame clones, and not every one. Of approximately 2,200,000 clones listed, more than 85% are singletons.

This TCR derives from a man aged 18 to 30 in good health. Some clones in this sample may be carry-over from other donors' samples. V gene TRBV19 combines with J gene TRBJ1-5; D gene unclear. The sequencing sample was made of naive CD8+ T cells from PBMCs. CDR3 DNA: TGTGCCAGTAGTTTCGATAGCAATCAGCCCCAGCATTTT. Amino acid sequence: CASSFDSNQPQHF.